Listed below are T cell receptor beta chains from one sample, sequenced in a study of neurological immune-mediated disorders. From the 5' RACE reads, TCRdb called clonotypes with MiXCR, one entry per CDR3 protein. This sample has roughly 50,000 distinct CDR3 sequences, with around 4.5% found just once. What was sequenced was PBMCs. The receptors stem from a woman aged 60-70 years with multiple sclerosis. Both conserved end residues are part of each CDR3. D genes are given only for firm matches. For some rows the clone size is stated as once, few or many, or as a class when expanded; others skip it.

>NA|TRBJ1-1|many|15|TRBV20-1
CSAIGPGRRNTEAFF
TGCAGTGCTATAGGGCCGGGACGCAGGAACACTGAAGCTTTCTTT
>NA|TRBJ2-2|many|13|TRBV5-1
CASSGGGAGELFF
TGCGCCAGCAGCGGGGGAGGAGCCGGGGAGCTGTTTTTT
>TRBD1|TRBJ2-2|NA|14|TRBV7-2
CASSLDRGIGELFF
TGTGCCAGCAGCTTAGACAGGGGGATCGGGGAGCTGTTTTTT
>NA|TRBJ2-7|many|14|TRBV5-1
CASSRARSSYEQYF
TGCGCCAGCAGCCGGGCCCGGAGCTCCTACGAGCAGTACTTC
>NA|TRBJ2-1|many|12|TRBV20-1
CSARDRVREQFF
TGCAGTGCTAGAGATCGGGTGCGTGAGCAGTTCTTC
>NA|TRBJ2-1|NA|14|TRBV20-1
CSASRDGSDNEQFF
TGCAGTGCTTCCCGGGACGGATCGGACAATGAGCAGTTCTTC
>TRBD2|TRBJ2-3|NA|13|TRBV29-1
CSASGLAGDTQYF
TGCAGCGCAAGCGGACTAGCGGGAGATACGCAGTATTTT
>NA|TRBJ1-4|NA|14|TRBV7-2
CASGRDATNEKLFF
TGTGCCAGCGGGCGGGATGCAACTAATGAAAAACTGTTTTTT
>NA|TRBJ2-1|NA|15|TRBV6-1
CASSGGRILNNEQFF
TGTGCCAGCAGTGGGGGACGGATCCTCAACAATGAGCAGTTCTTC
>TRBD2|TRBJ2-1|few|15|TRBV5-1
CASSFGLADERGQFF
TGCGCCAGCAGCTTCGGACTAGCGGACGAAAGGGGGCAGTTCTTC
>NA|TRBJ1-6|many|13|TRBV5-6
CASSQSVGSPLHF
TGTGCCAGCAGCCAATCGGTGGGATCACCCCTCCACTTT
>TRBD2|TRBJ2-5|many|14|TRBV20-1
CSAPTSGAWGVQYF
TGCAGTGCTCCCACTAGCGGGGCCTGGGGTGTCCAGTACTTC
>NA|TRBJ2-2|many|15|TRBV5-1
CASSLGTTGTGELFF
TGCGCCAGCAGCTTGGGGACTACGGGGACCGGGGAGCTGTTTTTT
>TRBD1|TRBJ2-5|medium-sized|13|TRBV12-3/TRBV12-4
CASSDRGRETQYF
TGTGCCAGCAGTGACAGGGGGAGGGAGACCCAGTACTTC
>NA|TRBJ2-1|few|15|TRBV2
CASSEVGQGFYEQFF
TGTGCCAGCAGTGAAGTTGGCCAGGGTTTTTATGAGCAGTTCTTC
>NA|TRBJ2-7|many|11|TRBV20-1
CSAPDVHEQYF
TGCAGTGCACCGGACGTCCACGAGCAGTACTTC
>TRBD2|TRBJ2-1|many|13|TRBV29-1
CSLGLAGVGEQFF
TGCAGCCTAGGGCTAGCGGGAGTGGGTGAGCAGTTCTTC
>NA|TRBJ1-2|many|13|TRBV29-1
CSVGETAGGGYTF
TGCAGCGTTGGAGAGACAGCGGGAGGTGGCTACACCTTC
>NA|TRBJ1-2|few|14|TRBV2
CASSEVTVNYGYTF
TGTGCCAGCAGTGAAGTGACAGTCAACTATGGCTACACCTTC
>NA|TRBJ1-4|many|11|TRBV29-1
CSVEGDEKLFF
TGCAGCGTTGAGGGGGATGAAAAACTGTTTTTT
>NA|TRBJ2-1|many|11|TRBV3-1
CASSHANEQFF
TGTGCCAGCAGCCATGCAAATGAGCAGTTCTTC
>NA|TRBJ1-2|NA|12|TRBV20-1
CSAVLFIYGYTF
TGCAGTGCGGTCCTTTTTATATATGGCTACACCTTC
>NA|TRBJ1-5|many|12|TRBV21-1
CASSKSSQPQHF
TGTGCCAGCAGCAAAAGCAGTCAGCCCCAGCATTTT
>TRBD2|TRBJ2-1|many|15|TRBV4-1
CASSQGASGGVEQFF
TGCGCCAGCAGCCAAGGGGCTAGCGGGGGGGTAGAGCAGTTCTTC
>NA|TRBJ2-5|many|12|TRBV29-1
CSVGQHQETQYF
TGCAGCGTTGGACAGCATCAAGAGACCCAGTACTTC
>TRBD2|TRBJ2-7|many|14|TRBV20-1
CSAPIAGGPHEQYF
TGCAGTGCTCCCATAGCGGGGGGGCCCCACGAGCAGTACTTC
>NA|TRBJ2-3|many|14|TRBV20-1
CSARDLRGRDTQYF
TGCAGTGCTAGAGATCTTCGGGGAAGAGATACGCAGTATTTT
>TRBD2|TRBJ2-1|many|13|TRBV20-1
CSAGKSGRAFQFF
TGCAGTGCTGGAAAGAGCGGGAGGGCCTTTCAGTTCTTC
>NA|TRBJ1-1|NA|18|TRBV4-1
CASSQDSRQGGRLTEAFF
TGCGCCAGCAGCCAAGATAGTCGTCAGGGTGGGCGGTTAACTGAAGCTTTCTTT
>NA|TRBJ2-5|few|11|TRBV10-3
CAISVQETQYF
TGTGCCATCAGTGTCCAAGAGACCCAGTACTTC
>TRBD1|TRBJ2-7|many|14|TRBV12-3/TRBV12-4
CASSPTGGSYEQYF
TGTGCCAGCAGTCCGACAGGGGGCTCCTACGAGCAGTACTTC
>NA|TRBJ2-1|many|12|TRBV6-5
CASSRTDQEQFF
TGTGCCAGCAGTAGGACAGACCAGGAGCAGTTCTTC
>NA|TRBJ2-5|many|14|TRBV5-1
CASSLEGVEETQYF
TGCGCCAGCAGCTTGGAAGGTGTGGAAGAGACCCAGTACTTC
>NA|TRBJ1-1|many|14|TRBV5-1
CASSFFGANTEAFF
TGCGCCAGCAGCTTCTTCGGAGCGAACACTGAAGCTTTCTTT
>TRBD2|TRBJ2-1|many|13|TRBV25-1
CASSVLAFNEQFF
TGTGCCAGCAGTGTACTAGCGTTCAATGAGCAGTTCTTC
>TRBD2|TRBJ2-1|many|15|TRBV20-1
CSARRLAGPYNEQFF
TGCAGTGCTAGACGACTAGCGGGCCCTTACAATGAGCAGTTCTTC
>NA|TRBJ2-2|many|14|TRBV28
CASTFRASTGELFF
TGTGCCAGCACCTTCAGGGCCTCCACCGGGGAGCTGTTTTTT
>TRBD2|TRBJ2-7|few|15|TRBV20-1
CSARDRLAGGGEQYF
TGCAGTGCTAGAGATCGGCTAGCGGGGGGTGGTGAGCAGTACTTC
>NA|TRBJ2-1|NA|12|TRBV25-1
CASRDRYNEQFF
TGTGCCAGCAGAGACCGGTACAATGAGCAGTTCTTC
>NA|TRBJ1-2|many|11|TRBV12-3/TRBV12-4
CASSLGYGYTF
TGTGCCAGCAGTTTGGGCTATGGCTACACCTTC
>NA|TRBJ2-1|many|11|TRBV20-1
CSASGDNEQFF
TGCAGTGCTAGTGGTGACAATGAGCAGTTCTTC
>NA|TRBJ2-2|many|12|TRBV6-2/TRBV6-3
CASNPSAGELFF
TGTGCCAGCAACCCATCAGCGGGGGAGCTGTTTTTT
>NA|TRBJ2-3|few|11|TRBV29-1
CSVVSTDTQYF
TGCAGCGTTGTTAGCACAGATACGCAGTATTTT
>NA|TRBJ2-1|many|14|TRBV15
CATSRDRASPQQFF
TGTGCCACCAGCAGAGATAGGGCTAGCCCGCAGCAGTTCTTC
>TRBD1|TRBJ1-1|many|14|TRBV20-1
CSASPDRGFTEAFF
TGCAGTGCTTCCCCTGACAGGGGTTTCACTGAAGCTTTCTTT